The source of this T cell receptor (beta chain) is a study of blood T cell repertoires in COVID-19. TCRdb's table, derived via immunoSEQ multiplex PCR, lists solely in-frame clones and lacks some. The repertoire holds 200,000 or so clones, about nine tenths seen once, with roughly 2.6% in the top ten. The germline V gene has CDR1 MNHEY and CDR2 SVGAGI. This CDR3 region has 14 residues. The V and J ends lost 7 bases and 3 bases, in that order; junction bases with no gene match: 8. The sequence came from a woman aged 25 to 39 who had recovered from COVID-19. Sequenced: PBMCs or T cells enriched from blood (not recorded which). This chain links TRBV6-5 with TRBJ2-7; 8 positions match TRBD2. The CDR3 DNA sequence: TGTGCCAGCAATGGGGTGGGGACTAGCTACGAGCAGTACTTC. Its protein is CASNGVGTSYEQYF.